This TCR beta chain was sequenced during a study of shared clonotypes between healthy human individuals. Study background: CD4 naive cells filled three plates per donor, CD4 memory three, CD8 naive two and CD8 memory one.

Partitioning of CD4+ cells yielded a CD45RA+ naive subset and a CD45RA-negative memory subset. Germline CDR1 SGHRS, CDR2 YFSETQ. This CDR3 region has 16 residues. J gave up 6 bases and V 2 bases, and 10 bases lay outside the gene matches. The method was immunoSEQ multiplex PCR; TCRdb's version includes in-frame clones alone and lacks a portion of them. Among 2 million to 2.5 million clones, just over 90% were seen once, and the ten largest hold 0.39%. The chain joins TRBV5-1 to TRBJ1-4; 7 positions agree with TRBD1. The source of this sequence is a man younger than 35 in good health. Some clones in this sample may be carry-over from other donors' samples. Sequenced sample: naive CD4+ T cells from PBMCs. The sample's subset: CD45RA+ positively selected. CDR3 bases: TGCGCCAGCAGCTTACCGACAGGGTTCGGGGATGAAAAACTGTTTTTT. Its translation: CASSLPTGFGDEKLFF.